The clone carrying this T cell receptor beta chain was seen only once. Its antigen is undetermined. Expressed TCRB transcripts were sequenced because the isolated RNA had all been reverse transcribed beforehand. Some clones are missing from TCRdb's copy, which holds only in-frame ones; the method was immunoSEQ multiplex PCR. Of 160,000 or so clones in the sample, almost 65% were seen once. The sample belongs to a study of beta chain features in type 1 diabetes. The CDR3 covers 14 residues. The germline gives CDR1 SGDLS, CDR2 YYNGEE. V lost 0 bases and J lost 3, with 6 bases in between. Broader study findings: Shorter TCRB CDR3s, moderately but significantly so, marked every one of the four CD4+ subsets in Type 1 diabetes patients.

The sample taken for sequencing was naive CD4+ T cells from blood. The chain recombines TRBV9 with TRBJ2-2; D is uncertain. The clonotype comes from a young man with type 1 diabetes. The CDR3 DNA follows: TGTGCCAGCAGCGTAGGACGTGACACCGGGGAGCTGTTTTTT. Translation: CASSVGRDTGELFF. Filled out from reference TRBV9 and TRBJ2-2, the complete variable domain reads DSGVTQTPKHLITATGQRVTLRCSPRSGDLSVYWYQQSLDQGLQFLIQYYNGEERAKGNILERFSAQQFPDLHSELNLSSLELGDSALYFCASSVGRDTGELFFGEGSRLTVL.